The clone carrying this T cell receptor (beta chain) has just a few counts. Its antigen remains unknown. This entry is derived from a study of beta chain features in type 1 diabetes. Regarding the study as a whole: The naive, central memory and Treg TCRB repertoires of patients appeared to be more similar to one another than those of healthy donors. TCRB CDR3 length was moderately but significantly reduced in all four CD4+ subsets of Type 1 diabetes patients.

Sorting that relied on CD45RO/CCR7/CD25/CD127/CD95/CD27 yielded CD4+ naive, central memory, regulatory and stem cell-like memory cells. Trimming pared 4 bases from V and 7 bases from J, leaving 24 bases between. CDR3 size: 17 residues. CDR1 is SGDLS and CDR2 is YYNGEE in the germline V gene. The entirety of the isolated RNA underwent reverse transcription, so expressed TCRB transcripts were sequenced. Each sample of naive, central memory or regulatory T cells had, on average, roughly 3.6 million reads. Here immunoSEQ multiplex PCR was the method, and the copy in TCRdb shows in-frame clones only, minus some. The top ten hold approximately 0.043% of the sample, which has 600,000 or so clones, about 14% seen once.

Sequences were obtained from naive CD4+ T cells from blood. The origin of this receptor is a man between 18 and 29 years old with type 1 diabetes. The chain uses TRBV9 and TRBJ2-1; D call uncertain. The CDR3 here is CASSPPSLLNRMNEQFF. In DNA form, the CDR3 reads TGTGCCAGCAGCCCTCCCTCGCTCTTGAATCGAATGAATGAGCAGTTCTTC.